This T cell receptor (beta chain) was sequenced for a study of tumor-infiltrating lymphocytes in primary liver carcinoma. Turning to the study itself: Sample counts of productive TCRbeta reads spanned roughly 3.65 to 8 million; these counts were similar across tissue types.

The ends were cut back, 1 base at V and 9 bases at J, with 7 bases in the middle. Germline V gene lookup returns CDR1 SGHAT and CDR2 FQNNGV. The CDR3 has 12 amino acids. Extraction of RNA together with DNA used about 20-34 mg of unsorted bulk tissue. Sampling of every tumor involved five separate regions. These included the tumor centre. All tumor samples contained more than 90% viable tumor cells. Study results and limitations: Present in all five tumor regions were only about 7-25% of the top clones.

Remarks on this clonotype: The target antigen is unknown.

TCR beta cDNA came from about 0.45 ug total RNA, primed with a constant-region primer. Nested multiplex PCR, run for three rounds with slightly modified ARM-PCR, yielded TCR beta libraries. Investigators reported that the first two PCR rounds, at around 9 cycles each, used TRBV1-TRBV30 forward primers with a C-beta reverse primer. TCRdb re-called the multiplex PCR reads through MiXCR, storing one row per CDR3 protein. The repertoire consists of about 100,000 distinct CDR3 sequences, with more than 65% occurring once and the leading ten covering roughly 10%. The sequencing input was liver tumor tissue from sampling region 5. Subset specified: tumor region T5, tumor centre. The rearrangement uses TRBV11-2 and TRBJ2-1; no reliable D call. The TCR sequence derives from a woman aged 55-75 years with primary liver carcinoma and hepatitis B virus infection. CDR3 protein: CASSLGASEQFF. CDR3 DNA sequence: TGTGCCAGCAGCTTAGGGGCTAGTGAGCAGTTCTTC.